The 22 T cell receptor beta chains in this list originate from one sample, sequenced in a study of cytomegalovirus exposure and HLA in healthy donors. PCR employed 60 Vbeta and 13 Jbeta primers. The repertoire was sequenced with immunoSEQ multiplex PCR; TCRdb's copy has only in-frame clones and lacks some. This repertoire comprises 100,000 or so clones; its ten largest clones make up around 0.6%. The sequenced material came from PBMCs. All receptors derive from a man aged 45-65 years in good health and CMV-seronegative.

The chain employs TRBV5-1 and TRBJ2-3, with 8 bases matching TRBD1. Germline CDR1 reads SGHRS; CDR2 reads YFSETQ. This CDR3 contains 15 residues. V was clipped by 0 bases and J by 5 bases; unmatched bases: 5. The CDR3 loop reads CASSLATGVGDTQYF. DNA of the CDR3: TGCGCCAGCAGCTTGGCGACAGGGGTGGGAGATACGCAGTATTTT.

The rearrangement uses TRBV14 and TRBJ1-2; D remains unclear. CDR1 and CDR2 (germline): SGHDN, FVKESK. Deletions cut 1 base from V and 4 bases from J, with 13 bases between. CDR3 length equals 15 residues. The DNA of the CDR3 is TGTGCCAGCAGCCAAGGACTCAGATGGATCTATGGCTACACCTTC. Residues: CASSQGLRWIYGYTF.

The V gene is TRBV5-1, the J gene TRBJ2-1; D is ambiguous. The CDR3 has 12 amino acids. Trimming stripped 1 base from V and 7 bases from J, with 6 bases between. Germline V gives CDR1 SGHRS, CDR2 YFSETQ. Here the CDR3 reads CASSLTRNEQFF. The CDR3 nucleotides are TGCGCCAGCAGCTTGACGAGGAATGAGCAGTTCTTC.

The CDR3 sequence: CASSLGQTGLYEKLFF. CDR3 DNA: TGCGCCAGCAGCTTGGGGCAAACAGGGTTATATGAAAAACTGTTTTTT. The chain couples TRBV5-1 to TRBJ1-4, with D possibly being TRBD1 (6 bases). The CDR3 contains 16 residues. V lost 0 bases and J 6 bases, leaving 15 bases between the germline ends. Germline V gene data show CDR1 as SGHRS and CDR2 as YFSETQ.

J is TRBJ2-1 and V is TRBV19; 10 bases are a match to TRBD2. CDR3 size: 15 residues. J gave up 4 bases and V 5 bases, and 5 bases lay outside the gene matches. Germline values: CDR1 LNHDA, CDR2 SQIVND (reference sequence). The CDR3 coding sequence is TGTGCCAGTAGTCTGGCTAGCGGGGGTTACAATGAGCAGTTCTTC. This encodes CASSLASGGYNEQFF.

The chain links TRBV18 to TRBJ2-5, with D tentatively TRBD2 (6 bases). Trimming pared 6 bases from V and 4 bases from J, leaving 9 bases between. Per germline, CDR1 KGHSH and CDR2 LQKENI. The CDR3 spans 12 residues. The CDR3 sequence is CASSGGSETQYF. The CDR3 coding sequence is TGTGCCAGCTCCGGGGGTTCAGAGACCCAGTACTTC.

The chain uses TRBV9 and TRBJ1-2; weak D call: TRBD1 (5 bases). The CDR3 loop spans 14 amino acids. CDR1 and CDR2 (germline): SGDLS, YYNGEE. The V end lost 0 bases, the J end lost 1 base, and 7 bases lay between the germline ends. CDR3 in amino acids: CASSVGGSNYGYTF. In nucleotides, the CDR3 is TGTGCCAGCAGCGTAGGGGGCAGTAACTATGGCTACACCTTC.

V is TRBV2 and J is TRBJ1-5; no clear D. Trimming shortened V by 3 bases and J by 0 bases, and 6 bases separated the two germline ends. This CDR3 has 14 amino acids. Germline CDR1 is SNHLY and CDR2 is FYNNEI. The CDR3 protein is CASSDRYSNQPQHF. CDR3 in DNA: TGTGCCAGCAGTGACAGGTATAGCAATCAGCCCCAGCATTTT.

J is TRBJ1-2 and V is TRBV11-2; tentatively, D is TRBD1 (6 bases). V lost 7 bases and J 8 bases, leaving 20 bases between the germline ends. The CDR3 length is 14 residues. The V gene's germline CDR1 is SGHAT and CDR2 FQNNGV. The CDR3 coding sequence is TGTGCCAGCACAACCACAGGGAACGAAGGCGGCTACACCTTC. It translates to CASTTTGNEGGYTF.

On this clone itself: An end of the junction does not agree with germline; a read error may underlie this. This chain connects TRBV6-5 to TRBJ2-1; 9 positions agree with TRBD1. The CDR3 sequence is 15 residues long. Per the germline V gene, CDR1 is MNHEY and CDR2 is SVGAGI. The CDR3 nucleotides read TGTACCAGCAGTCGAGGACAGGGGTTTAACAATGAGCAGTTCTTC. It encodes CTSSRGQGFNNEQFF.

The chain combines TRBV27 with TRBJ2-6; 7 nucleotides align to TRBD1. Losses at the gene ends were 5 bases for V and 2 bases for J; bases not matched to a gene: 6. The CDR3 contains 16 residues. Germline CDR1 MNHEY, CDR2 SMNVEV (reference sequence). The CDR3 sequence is CASSPTGVAGANVLTF. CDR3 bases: TGTGCCAGCAGTCCTACAGGGGTCGCTGGGGCCAACGTCCTGACTTTC.

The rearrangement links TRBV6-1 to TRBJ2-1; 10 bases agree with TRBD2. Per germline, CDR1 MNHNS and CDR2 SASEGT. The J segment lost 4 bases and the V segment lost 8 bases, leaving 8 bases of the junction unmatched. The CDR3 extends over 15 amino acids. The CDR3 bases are TGTGCCAGCGGCCGGCTAGCGGGGGATTACAATGAGCAGTTCTTC. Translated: CASGRLAGDYNEQFF.

CDR3 DNA: TGCAGTGCTCAGCGGAGCACTGAAGCTTTCTTT. This encodes CSAQRSTEAFF. The chain has TRBV20-1 and TRBJ1-1, with no clear D. V gave up 5 bases and J gave up 4 bases, with 8 bases separating them. This CDR3 has 11 residues. Looked up from germline, CDR1 is DFQATT and CDR2 is SNEGSKA (reference sequence).

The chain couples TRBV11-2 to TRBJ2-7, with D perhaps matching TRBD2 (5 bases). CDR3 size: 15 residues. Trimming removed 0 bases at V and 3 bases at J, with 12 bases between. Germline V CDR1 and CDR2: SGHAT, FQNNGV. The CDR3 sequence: CASSLESGFLYEQYF. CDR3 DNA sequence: TGTGCCAGCAGCTTAGAGTCGGGATTTCTCTACGAGCAGTACTTC.

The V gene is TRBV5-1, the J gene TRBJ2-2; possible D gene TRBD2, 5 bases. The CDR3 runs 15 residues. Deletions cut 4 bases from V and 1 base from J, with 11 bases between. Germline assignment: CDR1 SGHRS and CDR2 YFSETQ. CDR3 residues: CASSRLEVNTGELFF. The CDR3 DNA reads TGCGCCAGCAGCCGATTGGAGGTGAACACCGGGGAGCTGTTTTTT. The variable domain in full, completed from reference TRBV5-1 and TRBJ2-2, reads KAGVTQTPRYLIKTRGQQVTLSCSPISGHRSVSWYQQTPGQGLQFLFEYFSETQRNKGNFPGRFSGRQFSNSRSEMNVSTLELGDSALYLCASSRLEVNTGELFFGEGSRLTVL.

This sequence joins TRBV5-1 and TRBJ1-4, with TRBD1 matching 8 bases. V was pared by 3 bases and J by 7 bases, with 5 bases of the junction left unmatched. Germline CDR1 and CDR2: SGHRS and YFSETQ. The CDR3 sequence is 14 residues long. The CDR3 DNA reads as TGCGCCAGCAGCTGGACAGGGTTAGGTGAAAAACTGTTTTTT. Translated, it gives CASSWTGLGEKLFF.

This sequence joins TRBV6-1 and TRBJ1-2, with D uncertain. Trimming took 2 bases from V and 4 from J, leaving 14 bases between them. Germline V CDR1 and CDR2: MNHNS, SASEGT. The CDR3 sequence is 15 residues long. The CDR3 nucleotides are TGTGCCAGCAGTGAAATGGGGAGCCCTTCCTATGGCTACACCTTC. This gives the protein CASSEMGSPSYGYTF.

The CDR3 here is CASSPSYQPQHF. CDR3 coding DNA: TGTGCCAGTAGTCCTTCTTATCAGCCCCAGCATTTT. The chain carries TRBV19 and TRBJ1-5, with D unresolved. Germline V lookup: CDR1 LNHDA, CDR2 SQIVND (reference sequence). With 5 bases removed from V and 5 bases from J, the gap between germline ends came to 7 bases. CDR3 length equals 12 residues.

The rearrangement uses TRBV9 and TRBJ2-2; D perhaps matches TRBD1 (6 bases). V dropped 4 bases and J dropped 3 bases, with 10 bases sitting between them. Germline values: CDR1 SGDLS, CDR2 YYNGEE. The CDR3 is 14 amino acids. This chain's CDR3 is CASSFTGYTGELFF. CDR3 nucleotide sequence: TGTGCCAGCAGCTTTACAGGGTACACCGGGGAGCTGTTTTTT.

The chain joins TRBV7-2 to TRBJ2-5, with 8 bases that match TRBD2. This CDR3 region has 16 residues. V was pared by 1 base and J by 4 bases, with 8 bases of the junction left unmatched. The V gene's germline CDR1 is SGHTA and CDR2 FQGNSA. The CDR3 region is CASSLGSGGPGETQYF. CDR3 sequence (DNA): TGTGCCAGCAGCTTAGGCAGCGGGGGACCGGGAGAGACCCAGTACTTC.

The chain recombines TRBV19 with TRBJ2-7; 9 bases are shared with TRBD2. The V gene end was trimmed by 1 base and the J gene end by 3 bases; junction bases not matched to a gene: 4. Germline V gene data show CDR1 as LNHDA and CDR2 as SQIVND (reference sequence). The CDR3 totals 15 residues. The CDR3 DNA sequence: TGTGCCAGTAGTATAGGACTAGCGGCAGACTACGAGCAGTACTTC. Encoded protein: CASSIGLAADYEQYF.

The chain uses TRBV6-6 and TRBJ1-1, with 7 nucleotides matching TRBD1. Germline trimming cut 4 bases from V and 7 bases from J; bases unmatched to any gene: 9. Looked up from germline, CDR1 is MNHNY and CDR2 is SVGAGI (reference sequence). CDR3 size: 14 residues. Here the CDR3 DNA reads TGTGCCAGCAGTTCCAATATACAGGGGAATGAAGCTTTCTTT. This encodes CASSSNIQGNEAFF.